This T cell receptor (beta chain) was found in a study of blood T cell repertoires in COVID-19. Background on the study: COVID-19 samples from acute and convalescent phases originated in the United States, Italy and Spain. Sources were T cells, B-cell-depleted T cells, or PBMCs; the material itself was cDNA or gDNA.

Under the authors' procedure: Using reference gene primer amplification, nucleated cell counts were estimated. The data were produced by immunoSEQ multiplex PCR, yet TCRdb's version contains in-frame clones alone and is incomplete. V and J calls and clone size are copied from that table; D and trimming were computed from the DNA. Of roughly 150,000 clones listed, over 70% are singletons. Per the germline V gene, CDR1 is SGDLS and CDR2 is YYNGEE. CDR3 length: 17 residues. With 4 bases clipped from V and 3 bases from J, the junction kept 6 bases outside the gene matches. Sequenced material: peripheral blood. The chain has TRBV9 and TRBJ2-3, with TRBD2 matching over 15 bases. The sequence came from a woman in her sixties or seventies who had recovered from COVID-19. CDR3 loop: CASSPGLAGGSTDTQYF. CDR3 nucleotides: TGTGCCAGCAGCCCCGGACTAGCGGGGGGGTCTACAGATACGCAGTATTTT.